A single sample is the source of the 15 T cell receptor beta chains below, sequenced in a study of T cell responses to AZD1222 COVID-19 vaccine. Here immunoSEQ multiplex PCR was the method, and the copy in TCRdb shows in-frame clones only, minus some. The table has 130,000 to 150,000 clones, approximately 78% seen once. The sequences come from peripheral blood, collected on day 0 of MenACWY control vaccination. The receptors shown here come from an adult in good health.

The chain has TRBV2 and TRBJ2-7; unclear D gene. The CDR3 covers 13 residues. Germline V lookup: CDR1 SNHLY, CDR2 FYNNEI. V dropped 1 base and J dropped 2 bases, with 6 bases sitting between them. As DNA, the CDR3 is TGTGCCAGCAGTGAAGGGGTAGCCTACGAGCAGTACGTC. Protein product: CASSEGVAYEQYV.

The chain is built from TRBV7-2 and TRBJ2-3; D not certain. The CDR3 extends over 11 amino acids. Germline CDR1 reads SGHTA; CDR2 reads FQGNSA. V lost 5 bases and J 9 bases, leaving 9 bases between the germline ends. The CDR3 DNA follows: TGTGCCAGCAGCCGTCGGGTCACGCAGTATTTT. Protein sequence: CASSRRVTQYF.

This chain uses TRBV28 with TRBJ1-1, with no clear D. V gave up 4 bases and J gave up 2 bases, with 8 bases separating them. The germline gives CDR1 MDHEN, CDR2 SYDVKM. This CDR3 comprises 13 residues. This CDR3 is CASSSRPNTEAFF. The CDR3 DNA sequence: TGTGCCAGCAGTTCGAGACCTAACACTGAAGCTTTCTTT.

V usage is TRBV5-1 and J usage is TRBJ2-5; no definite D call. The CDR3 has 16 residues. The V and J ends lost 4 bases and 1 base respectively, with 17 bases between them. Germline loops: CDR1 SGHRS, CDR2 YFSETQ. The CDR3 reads CASSPKTSGLQETQYF. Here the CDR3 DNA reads TGCGCCAGCAGCCCGAAGACGTCAGGCCTCCAAGAGACCCAGTACTTC.

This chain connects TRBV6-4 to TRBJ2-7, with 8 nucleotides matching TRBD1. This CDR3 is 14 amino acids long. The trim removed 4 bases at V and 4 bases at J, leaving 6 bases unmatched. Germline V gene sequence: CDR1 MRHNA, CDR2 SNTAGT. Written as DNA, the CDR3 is TGTGCCAGCAGTGGAACAGGGGGTGAGTACGAGCAGTACGTC. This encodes CASSGTGGEYEQYV.

As DNA, the CDR3 is TGTGCCAGCTCAATAGCGGGCGGGGAGCTGTTTTTT. It translates to CASSIAGGELFF. The rearrangement uses TRBV18 and TRBJ2-2; 7 bases fit TRBD2. CDR1 and CDR2 from the germline V gene are KGHSH and LQKENI. The CDR3 is made up of 12 amino acids. Trimming cost V 5 bases and J 7 bases; bases outside gene matches: 1.

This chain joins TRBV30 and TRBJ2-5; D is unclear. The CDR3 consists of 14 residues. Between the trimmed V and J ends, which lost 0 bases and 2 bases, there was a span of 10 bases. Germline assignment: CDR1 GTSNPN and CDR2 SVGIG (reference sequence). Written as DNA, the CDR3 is TGTGCCTGGAGTGTGTTCACAACACAAGAGACCCAGTACTTC. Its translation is CAWSVFTTQETQYF.

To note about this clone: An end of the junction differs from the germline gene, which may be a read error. CDR3 DNA: TGTGCCAGCAGTTTAGGATTACTCCCGTTCTTC. Translated, it gives CASSLGLLPFF. The rearrangement joins TRBV7-2 to TRBJ2-1; D remains ambiguous. Germline CDR1 and CDR2: SGHTA and FQGNSA. CDR3 length: 11 amino acids. Drawing the rest from reference TRBV7-2 and TRBJ2-1, the complete variable domain is GAGVSQSPSNKVTEKGKDVELRCDPISGHTALYWYRQSLGQGLEFLIYFQGNSAPDKSGLPSDRFSAERTGGSVSTLTIQRTQQEDSAVYLCASSLGLLPFFGPGTRLTVL.

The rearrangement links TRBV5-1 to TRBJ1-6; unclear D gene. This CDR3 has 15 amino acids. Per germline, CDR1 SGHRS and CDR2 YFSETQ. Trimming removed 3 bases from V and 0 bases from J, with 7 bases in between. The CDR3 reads CASSSGISYNSPLHF. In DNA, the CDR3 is TGCGCCAGCAGCTCCGGGATCTCCTATAATTCACCCCTCCACTTT.

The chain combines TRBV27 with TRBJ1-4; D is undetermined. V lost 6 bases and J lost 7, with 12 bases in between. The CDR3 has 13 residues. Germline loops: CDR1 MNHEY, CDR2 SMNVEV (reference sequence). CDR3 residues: CASSLRRVEKLFF. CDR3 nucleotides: TGTGCCAGCAGCCTCCGGAGGGTTGAAAAACTGTTTTTT.

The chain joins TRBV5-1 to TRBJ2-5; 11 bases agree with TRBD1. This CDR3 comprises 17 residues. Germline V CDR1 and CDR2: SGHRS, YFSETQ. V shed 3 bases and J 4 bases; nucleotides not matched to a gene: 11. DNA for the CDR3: TGCGCCAGCAGCTCCGGGACAGGGGGGAGGGTATCAGAGACCCAGTACTTC. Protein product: CASSSGTGGRVSETQYF. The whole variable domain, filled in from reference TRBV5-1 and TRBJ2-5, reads KAGVTQTPRYLIKTRGQQVTLSCSPISGHRSVSWYQQTPGQGLQFLFEYFSETQRNKGNFPGRFSGRQFSNSRSEMNVSTLELGDSALYLCASSSGTGGRVSETQYFGPGTRLLVL.

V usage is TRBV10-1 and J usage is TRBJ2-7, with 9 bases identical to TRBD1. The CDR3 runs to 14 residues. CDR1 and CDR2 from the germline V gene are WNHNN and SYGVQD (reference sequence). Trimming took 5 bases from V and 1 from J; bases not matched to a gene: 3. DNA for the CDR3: TGCGCCAGCAGTCCGGACAGGGGTTCCTACGAGCAGTACGTC. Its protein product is CASSPDRGSYEQYV.

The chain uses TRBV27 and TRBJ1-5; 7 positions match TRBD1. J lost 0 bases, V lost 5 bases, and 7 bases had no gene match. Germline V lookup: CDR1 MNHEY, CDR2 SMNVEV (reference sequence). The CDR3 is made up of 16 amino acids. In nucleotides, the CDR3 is TGTGCCAGCAGTAAGGACAGGCCTAATAGCAATCAGCCCCAGCATTTT. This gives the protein CASSKDRPNSNQPQHF.

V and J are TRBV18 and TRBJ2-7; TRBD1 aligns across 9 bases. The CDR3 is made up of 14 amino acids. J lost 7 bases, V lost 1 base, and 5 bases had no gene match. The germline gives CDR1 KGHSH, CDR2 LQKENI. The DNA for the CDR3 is TGTGCCAGCTCACCACGACAGGGGGTTGATGAGCAGTACGTC. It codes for CASSPRQGVDEQYV.

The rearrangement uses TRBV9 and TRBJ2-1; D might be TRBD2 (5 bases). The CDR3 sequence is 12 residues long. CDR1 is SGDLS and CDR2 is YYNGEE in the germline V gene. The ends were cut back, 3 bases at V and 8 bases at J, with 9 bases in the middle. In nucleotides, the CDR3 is TGTGCCAGCAGCGCGGGGAGTTATGAGCAGTTCTTC. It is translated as CASSAGSYEQFF.